These 18 T cell receptor beta chains were sequenced from one sample in a study of T cell repertoires in cytomegalovirus infection. TCRdb used MiXCR to reprocess the reads, holding one entry per CDR3 protein. Of fewer than 300,000 distinct CDR3 sequences listed, about 23% are singletons. The sequencing sample was made of PBMCs. The receptors were sampled from a human donor in good health (CMV status not recorded). Some clones in this sample may be carry-over from other donors' samples.

This sequence joins TRBV7-2 and TRBJ1-1, with 8 bases aligning to TRBD1. Germline lookup yields CDR1 SGHTA and CDR2 FQGNSA. The J segment lost 4 bases and the V segment lost 4 bases, leaving 2 bases of the junction unmatched. This CDR3 is 13 amino acids long. CDR3 residues: CASSWTGITEAFF. The DNA for the CDR3 is TGTGCCAGCAGCTGGACAGGGATCACTGAAGCTTTCTTT. The full variable domain, its missing parts supplied by reference TRBV7-2 and TRBJ1-1, is GAGVSQSPSNKVTEKGKDVELRCDPISGHTALYWYRQSLGQGLEFLIYFQGNSAPDKSGLPSDRFSAERTGGSVSTLTIQRTQQEDSAVYLCASSWTGITEAFFGQGTRLTVV.

A few counts support this clonotype. V and J are TRBV7-2 and TRBJ1-3, with D perhaps TRBD1 (5 bases). V gave up 2 bases and J gave up 9 bases, with 11 bases separating them. The CDR3 consists of 13 residues. Germline CDR1 reads SGHTA; CDR2 reads FQGNSA. CDR3 loop: CASSLSRRGTIYF. The CDR3 nucleotides are TGTGCCAGCAGCTTATCCAGAAGGGGCACCATATATTTT. The whole variable domain, remainder taken from reference TRBV7-2 and TRBJ1-3, is GAGVSQSPSNKVTEKGKDVELRCDPISGHTALYWYRQSLGQGLEFLIYFQGNSAPDKSGLPSDRFSAERTGGSVSTLTIQRTQQEDSAVYLCASSLSRRGTIYFGEGSWLTVV.

The J gene is TRBJ2-7, the V gene TRBV20-1; D is ambiguous. Germline V gene lookup returns CDR1 DFQATT and CDR2 SNEGSKA (reference sequence). The CDR3 consists of 14 residues. Trimming took off 1 base at V and 0 bases at J, with 10 bases between the two ends. CDR3 loop: CSARGDLSSYEQYF. CDR3 nucleotide sequence: TGCAGTGCTAGAGGTGACCTGAGCTCCTACGAGCAGTACTTC.

This clonotype was recorded at least ten times. The genes are TRBV4-1 and TRBJ1-5; D is perhaps TRBD1 (5 bases). This CDR3 contains 17 residues. Trimming stripped 4 bases from V and 2 bases from J, with 18 bases between. Germline-derived CDR1 and CDR2 are MGHRA and YSYEKL. CDR3 amino acids: CASSLARGLSGNQPQHF. DNA of the CDR3: TGCGCCAGCAGCCTTGCTCGGGGCCTCAGCGGCAATCAGCCCCAGCATTTT.

This clonotype was detected only a few times. This chain uses TRBV29-1 with TRBJ1-4; possible D gene TRBD1, 6 bases. CDR1 is SQVTM, CDR2 ANQGSEA, per germline. This CDR3 is 12 amino acids long. The ends were cut back, 8 bases at V and 5 bases at J, with 12 bases in the middle. CDR3 region: CSFTGLNEKLFF. CDR3 sequence (DNA): TGCAGCTTTACAGGGTTGAATGAAAAACTGTTTTTT.

This clonotype was found many times. This chain joins TRBV29-1 and TRBJ1-4, with 10 nucleotides matching TRBD1. The CDR3 totals 14 residues. Trimming cost V 4 bases and J 5 bases; bases outside gene matches: 4. Germline loops: CDR1 SQVTM, CDR2 ANQGSEA. In nucleotides, the CDR3 is TGCAGCGTTGCGAAGGGACAGGGGAATGAAAAACTGTTTTTT. This gives the protein CSVAKGQGNEKLFF.

This rearrangement joins TRBV28 to TRBJ1-5; TRBD1 might be the D (6 bases). CDR3 size: 15 residues. Looked up from germline, CDR1 is MDHEN and CDR2 is SYDVKM. The V and J ends lost 6 bases and 6 bases respectively, with 18 bases between them. CDR3 in DNA: TGTGCCAGCAGCTTAGACGGGGGCTGGACTCAGCCCCAGCATTTT. Its protein product is CASSLDGGWTQPQHF.

The rearrangement joins TRBV6-5 to TRBJ1-4, with D unresolved. The CDR3 loop spans 17 amino acids. Looked up from germline, CDR1 is MNHEY and CDR2 is SVGAGI. Trimming removed 2 bases at V and 0 bases at J, with 13 bases between. The chain's CDR3 is CASSYAIPGATNEKLFF. For the CDR3, the DNA is TGTGCCAGCAGTTACGCCATCCCAGGAGCAACTAATGAAAAACTGTTTTTT.

V is TRBV2 and J is TRBJ2-1; D unclear. The CDR3 is made up of 11 amino acids. Germline V gene data show CDR1 as SNHLY and CDR2 as FYNNEI. V lost 4 bases and J 8 bases, leaving 6 bases between the germline ends. The CDR3: CASSVTHEQFF. In DNA form, the CDR3 reads TGTGCCAGCAGTGTGACTCATGAGCAGTTCTTC. The full variable domain, its missing parts supplied by reference TRBV2 and TRBJ2-1, is EPEVTQTPSHQVTQMGQEVILRCVPISNHLYFYWYRQILGQKVEFLVSFYNNEISEKSEIFDDQFSVERPDGSNFTLKIRSTKLEDSAMYFCASSVTHEQFFGPGTRLTVL.

The chain is built from TRBV7-2 and TRBJ2-1; the D is unclear. CDR1 SGHTA and CDR2 FQGNSA come from the germline V gene. Between the trimmed V and J ends, which lost 5 bases and 6 bases, there was a span of 11 bases. The CDR3 covers 13 residues. The CDR3, as DNA: TGTGCCAGCAGCCCATCTAGAATCAATGAGCAGTTCTTC. Translated, it gives CASSPSRINEQFF.

In this sample, this clonotype turned up many times. The chain has TRBV28 and TRBJ2-3; 7 bases line up with TRBD2. Per germline, CDR1 MDHEN and CDR2 SYDVKM. V was clipped by 5 bases and J by 4 bases; unmatched bases: 6. The CDR3 runs to 14 residues. CDR3: CASSKGRDPDTQYF. The CDR3, as DNA: TGTGCCAGCAGTAAGGGGAGGGATCCAGATACGCAGTATTTT.

This clonotype was observed many times. The gene calls are TRBV20-1 and TRBJ2-5; D perhaps matches TRBD1 (6 bases). Per the germline V gene, CDR1 is DFQATT and CDR2 is SNEGSKA (reference sequence). The CDR3 has 15 residues. V was cut by 2 bases and J by 5 bases, with 18 bases left in between. The CDR3 DNA reads as TGCAGTGCTAGATCGGAGCAGGGGAGTCGGGAGACCCAGTACTTC. Translated, it gives CSARSEQGSRETQYF.

This clonotype has a handful of counts. V is TRBV28 and J is TRBJ2-7; D gene uncertain. This CDR3 contains 14 residues. Per the germline V gene, CDR1 is MDHEN and CDR2 is SYDVKM. With 5 bases removed from V and 0 bases from J, the gap between germline ends came to 11 bases. The CDR3 DNA sequence: TGTGCCAGCAGTCTCCCTCAGGCCTCCTACGAGCAGTACTTC. It yields the protein CASSLPQASYEQYF.

This clonotype was found once. A much larger clone is a single base away; this may be a read error. V usage is TRBV7-2 and J usage is TRBJ2-7; maybe TRBD2 (5 bases). Germline CDR1 is SGHTA and CDR2 is FQGNSA. Trimming removed 3 bases from V and 2 bases from J, with 11 bases in between. The CDR3 loop spans 14 amino acids. The CDR3 sequence is CASSFMQEAYEQYF. In DNA, the CDR3 is TGTGCCAGCAGCTTCATGCAGGAGGCCTACGAGCAGTACTTC.

This sequence joins TRBV29-1 and TRBJ2-1; 7 nucleotides match TRBD2. Germline V gene data show CDR1 as SQVTM and CDR2 as ANQGSEA. Trimming at V came to 7 bases and at J to 7 bases, leaving 10 bases not matched to a gene. This CDR3 has 13 residues. The CDR3 loop is CSARPQGGNEQFF. The CDR3 DNA follows: TGCAGCGCCCGCCCCCAGGGAGGGAATGAGCAGTTCTTC.

Ten or more counts support this clonotype. The chain uses TRBV7-8 and TRBJ2-1, with a weak D call TRBD2 (5 bases). Trimming stripped 1 base from V and 5 bases from J, with 12 bases between. This CDR3 is 15 amino acids long. The germline CDR1 and CDR2 sequences are SGHVS and FQNEAQ. The CDR3 sequence is CASSLDGIRNNEQFF. The CDR3 bases are TGTGCCAGCAGCTTAGACGGGATCCGAAACAATGAGCAGTTCTTC.

The V gene is TRBV2, the J gene TRBJ2-7; D possibly uses TRBD1 or TRBD2 (6 bases each). Germline V gene sequence: CDR1 SNHLY, CDR2 FYNNEI. The CDR3 loop spans 14 amino acids. Trimming cost V 8 bases and J 4 bases, with 18 bases left between them. The CDR3 nucleotides read TGTGCCAGCCTAGGGGGGAAGGGGAGATACGAGCAGTACTTC. Translated: CASLGGKGRYEQYF. The full variable domain, completed using reference TRBV2 and TRBJ2-7, is EPEVTQTPSHQVTQMGQEVILRCVPISNHLYFYWYRQILGQKVEFLVSFYNNEISEKSEIFDDQFSVERPDGSNFTLKIRSTKLEDSAMYFCASLGGKGRYEQYFGPGTRLTVT.

This sequence joins TRBV7-7 and TRBJ2-3, with no clear D. The CDR3 spans 15 residues. CDR1 is SSHAT and CDR2 is FNYEAQ in the germline V gene (reference sequence). Trimming shortened V by 1 base and J by 0 bases, and 8 bases separated the two germline ends. The CDR3: CASSLGEASTDTQYF. CDR3 in DNA: TGTGCCAGCAGCTTAGGCGAAGCGAGCACAGATACGCAGTATTTT. The whole variable domain, filled in from reference TRBV7-7 and TRBJ2-3, reads GAGVSQSPRYKVTKRGQDVTLRCDPISSHATLYWYQQALGQGPEFLTYFNYEAQPDKSGLPSDRFSAERPEGSISTLTIQRTEQRDSAMYRCASSLGEASTDTQYFGPGTRLTVL.